Below are 22 T cell receptor beta chains sequenced from a single sample in a study of shared clonotypes between healthy human individuals. Assay: immunoSEQ multiplex PCR; the TCRdb copy retains only in-frame clones and omits some. The sample has nearly 2 million clones, approximately 94% seen once. CD45RO negativity and positive selection for CCR7 defined naive CD8 cells, a population that excluded terminally differentiated effector memory CD45RA+ cells. The sequencing sample was made of naive CD8+ T cells sorted from blood. The receptors were gathered from a young man in good health.

CDR3 residues: CATELRGNSYEQYF. CDR3 nucleotides: TGCGCCACCGAGTTACGGGGTAACTCCTACGAGCAGTACTTC. The chain recombines TRBV10-2 with TRBJ2-7; tentative D call: TRBD2 (5 bases). From germline, CDR1 is WSHSY and CDR2 SAAADI. The CDR3 spans 14 residues. The V end was cut by 10 bases, the J end by 0 bases, with 16 bases between.

The genes are TRBV7-2 and TRBJ2-1; 13 nucleotides align to TRBD2. CDR1 and CDR2 (germline): SGHTA, FQGNSA. There are 18 residues in the CDR3. V shed 5 bases and J 0 bases; nucleotides not matched to a gene: 7. The CDR3 reads CASSPGLAGTLSYNEQFF. The CDR3 DNA sequence: TGTGCCAGCAGCCCGGGACTAGCGGGGACCCTCTCCTACAATGAGCAGTTCTTC.

The rearrangement joins TRBV5-6 to TRBJ1-2, with D perhaps TRBD1 (5 bases). CDR3 size: 13 residues. Germline CDR1 is SGHDT and CDR2 is YYEEEE. Between the trimmed V and J ends, which lost 2 bases and 3 bases, there was a span of 8 bases. The CDR3 DNA reads TGTGCCAGCAGCTTTCAAGGGGACTATGGCTACACCTTC. Translated, it gives CASSFQGDYGYTF.

Worth noting for this clone: The sample carries other DNA sequences with the same CDR3. V gene TRBV5-6 combines with J gene TRBJ2-1; 8 positions agree with TRBD2. V shed 0 bases and J 3 bases; nucleotides not matched to a gene: 2. The length of the CDR3 is 15 residues. Germline CDR1 reads SGHDT; CDR2 reads YYEEEE. CDR3 bases: TGTGCCAGCAGCTTGGCTAGCGGGTTCTACAATGAGCAGTTCTTC. It specifies CASSLASGFYNEQFF.

V gene TRBV18 combines with J gene TRBJ2-7, with D perhaps matching TRBD1 or TRBD2 (5 bases each). This CDR3 has 13 amino acids. V lost 5 bases to trimming and J lost 1 base, with 9 bases between them. Germline lookup yields CDR1 KGHSH and CDR2 LQKENI. This chain's CDR3 is CASSVGTSYEQYF. The CDR3 DNA sequence: TGTGCCAGCTCAGTCGGGACGTCCTACGAGCAGTACTTC.

The DNA for the CDR3 is TGTGCCAGCAGTCCCGCCGACAGGGGCGAGCAGTACTTC. Its protein product is CASSPADRGEQYF. This chain joins TRBV27 and TRBJ2-7; 8 bases match TRBD1. Trimming took 5 bases from V and 6 from J; bases not matched to a gene: 6. The length of the CDR3 is 13 residues. The germline V gene encodes CDR1 MNHEY and CDR2 SMNVEV (reference sequence).

The chain couples TRBV4-3 to TRBJ2-2, with TRBD2 as a possible D gene (5 bases). CDR3 length equals 15 residues. Looked up from germline, CDR1 is LGHNA and CDR2 is YSLEER. Trimming left V 4 bases short and J 7 bases short, with 16 bases between. CDR3 amino acids: CASSLSPGAGGELFF. Here the CDR3 DNA reads TGCGCCAGCAGCCTTTCCCCGGGCGCGGGCGGGGAGCTGTTTTTT.

The chain has TRBV10-2 and TRBJ2-1; 7 bases fit TRBD2. The germline V gene encodes CDR1 WSHSY and CDR2 SAAADI. Trimming took 1 base from V and 0 from J; bases not matched to a gene: 3. This CDR3 contains 16 residues. The CDR3 region is CASSEYGGSSYNEQFF. The CDR3 DNA reads as TGCGCCAGCAGTGAGTATGGCGGGAGCTCCTACAATGAGCAGTTCTTC.

The chain joins TRBV19 to TRBJ2-1; D gene unclear. Trimming left V 5 bases short and J 10 bases short, with 21 bases between. The CDR3 covers 15 residues. Germline CDR1 and CDR2: LNHDA and SQIVND (reference sequence). The CDR3 DNA is TGTGCCAGTAGTTATGGGTCTGGGGATCTGGAGGAGCAGTTCTTC. It yields the protein CASSYGSGDLEEQFF. The full variable domain, completed using reference TRBV19 and TRBJ2-1, is DGGITQSPKYLFRKEGQNVTLSCEQNLNHDAMYWYRQDPGQGLRLIYYSQIVNDFQKGDIAEGYSVSREKKESFPLTVTSAQKNPTAFYLCASSYGSGDLEEQFFGPGTRLTVL.

Here the CDR3 reads CASSLLPRGRDTGELFF. The CDR3 nucleotides read TGCGCCAGCAGCTTACTCCCCCGGGGGCGGGACACCGGGGAGCTGTTTTTT. This chain joins TRBV5-1 and TRBJ2-2, with D perhaps matching TRBD1 or TRBD2 (6 bases each). Looked up from germline, CDR1 is SGHRS and CDR2 is YFSETQ. The ends were cut back, 2 bases at V and 3 bases at J, with 17 bases in the middle. The CDR3 runs to 17 residues.

The chain recombines TRBV2 with TRBJ2-7; D could derive from TRBD1 or TRBD2 (5 bases each). Germline lookup yields CDR1 SNHLY and CDR2 FYNNEI. This CDR3 comprises 16 residues. V was shortened by 6 bases and J by 4 bases, with 22 bases between the two germline ends. The CDR3 is CASSGLISGPLYEQYF. CDR3 in DNA: TGTGCCAGCAGCGGTCTGATTTCGGGACCCCTTTACGAGCAGTACTTC.

The rearrangement joins TRBV30 to TRBJ2-1; TRBD2 might be the D (5 bases). CDR1 GTSNPN and CDR2 SVGIG come from the germline V gene (reference sequence). Trimming left V 0 bases short and J 5 bases short, with 5 bases between. The CDR3 spans 12 residues. This CDR3 reads CAWSVSDNEQFF. CDR3 coding DNA: TGTGCCTGGAGTGTTAGCGACAATGAGCAGTTCTTC.

The CDR3 DNA is TGTGCCAGCAGTGAGGTAGCGGGCGGGTCAGATACGCAGTATTTT. This codes for CASSEVAGGSDTQYF. The chain is built from TRBV6-4 and TRBJ2-3, with 7 positions matching TRBD2. CDR1 MRHNA and CDR2 SNTAGT come from the germline V gene. With 3 bases clipped from V and 4 bases from J, the junction kept 7 bases outside the gene matches. The CDR3 contains 15 residues.

The CDR3 sequence is CASSGTALPGEKLFF. The CDR3 DNA sequence: TGTGCCAGCAGTGGGACAGCCCTGCCTGGTGAAAAACTGTTTTTT. This chain uses TRBV6-5 with TRBJ1-4, with TRBD1 matching over 7 bases. V lost 5 bases to trimming and J lost 7 bases; unmatched junction nucleotides: 10. Germline CDR1 MNHEY, CDR2 SVGAGI. The CDR3 spans 15 residues.

Written as DNA, the CDR3 is TGTGCCAGCGGTAAACTAGTCTACGAGCAGTACTTC. Translated, it gives CASGKLVYEQYF. V and J are TRBV27 and TRBJ2-7, with D maybe TRBD2 (5 bases). Germline V lookup: CDR1 MNHEY, CDR2 SMNVEV (reference sequence). Trimming took off 8 bases at V and 3 bases at J, with 11 bases between the two ends. The CDR3 is 12 residues long.

The chain joins TRBV7-8 to TRBJ1-6; D ambiguous. Germline CDR1 and CDR2: SGHVS and FQNEAQ. The CDR3 is 15 amino acids. The V end was cut by 1 base, the J end by 5 bases, with 9 bases between. CDR3 residues: CASSLVAGDNSPLHF. As DNA, the CDR3 is TGTGCCAGCAGCTTAGTGGCAGGCGATAATTCACCCCTCCACTTT.

The chain has TRBV7-9 and TRBJ2-7, with 7 nucleotides matching TRBD1. This CDR3 has 13 residues. Trimming cost V 1 base and J 5 bases; bases outside gene matches: 2. CDR1 and CDR2 from the germline V gene are SEHNR and FQNEAQ (reference sequence). This chain's CDR3 is CASSLEGADEQYF. The CDR3 bases are TGTGCCAGCAGCTTAGAGGGGGCGGACGAGCAGTACTTC.

As for this clone: In the same sample, other DNA sequences code for this CDR3. The rearrangement uses TRBV2 and TRBJ2-7; D call uncertain. V dropped 2 bases and J dropped 1 base, with 6 bases sitting between them. The length of the CDR3 is 13 residues. Germline-derived CDR1 and CDR2 are SNHLY and FYNNEI. CDR3 protein: CASSELQSYEQYF. CDR3 sequence (DNA): TGTGCCAGCAGTGAACTCCAGTCCTACGAGCAGTACTTC.

Regarding this clone: Other DNA sequences within the sample encode an identical CDR3. The V call is TRBV13, the J call TRBJ1-6; D perhaps matches TRBD1 (6 bases). The V end lost 0 bases, the J end lost 9 bases, and 9 bases lay between the germline ends. The V gene's germline CDR1 is PRHDT and CDR2 FYEKMQ (reference sequence). This CDR3 contains 14 residues. The CDR3 coding sequence is TGTGCCAGCAGCTTAGGACAGGGAGGTTCACCCCTCCACTTT. Translation: CASSLGQGGSPLHF.

The chain joins TRBV6-1 to TRBJ2-3; D may match TRBD1 or TRBD2 (5 bases each). The CDR3 is 13 amino acids. Germline loops: CDR1 MNHNS, CDR2 SASEGT. V was trimmed by 4 bases and J by 4 bases, leaving 9 bases between them. CDR3 in DNA: TGTGCCAGCAGTGGAGAGGGGCCAGATACGCAGTATTTT. Amino acids: CASSGEGPDTQYF.

The V gene is TRBV25-1, the J gene TRBJ2-3, with 8 nucleotides matching TRBD1. Germline loops: CDR1 MGHDK, CDR2 SYGVNS. V lost 4 bases, J lost 6 bases, and 15 bases stayed unmatched. The CDR3 totals 17 residues. The CDR3 loop reads CASSGMTGEILRDTQYF. For the CDR3, the DNA is TGTGCCAGCAGTGGGATGACAGGGGAGATCCTCCGCGATACGCAGTATTTT. The full variable domain, rest sourced from reference TRBV25-1 and TRBJ2-3, is EADIYQTPRYLVIGTGKKITLECSQTMGHDKMYWYQQDPGMELHLIHYSYGVNSTEKGDLSSESTVSRIRTEHFPLTLESARPSHTSQYLCASSGMTGEILRDTQYFGPGTRLTVL.

V is TRBV9 and J is TRBJ2-5, with 7 positions matching TRBD1. Germline V gene data show CDR1 as SGDLS and CDR2 as YYNGEE. CDR3 length equals 14 residues. J gave up 0 bases and V 6 bases, and 5 bases lay outside the gene matches. The CDR3 nucleotides read TGTGCCAGCATTCTACAGGGGTACCAAGAGACCCAGTACTTC. It translates to CASILQGYQETQYF.